The table lists the clone carrying this T cell receptor beta chain with a few counts. The data stem from a study of T cells of healthy individuals. V shed 2 bases and J 4 bases; nucleotides not matched to a gene: 9. Germline V CDR1 and CDR2: LGHNA, YNFKEQ. The CDR3 contains 16 residues. From the 5' RACE reads, TCRdb called clonotypes with MiXCR, one entry per CDR3 protein. The sample includes about 57,000 distinct CDR3 sequences, under 20% of them seen just once. The rearrangement uses TRBV4-2 and TRBJ2-5, with 8 bases lining up with TRBD2. This clonotype was obtained from a human donor in good health. The chain's CDR3 is CASSQKASSGGETQYF. DNA of the CDR3: TGTGCCAGCAGCCAAAAGGCTTCCAGCGGGGGAGAGACCCAGTACTTC.